Shown below are 32 T cell receptor beta chains from a single sample sequenced in a study of shared clonotypes between healthy human individuals. Some clones are missing from TCRdb's copy, which holds only in-frame ones; the method was immunoSEQ multiplex PCR. The sample consists of 2 million to 3 million clones, 93% of them appearing once. The sample comprised naive CD4+ T cells from PBMCs. Specified subset: CD45RA+ positively selected. Receptors originate from a man in his late teens or twenties in good health. Some clones in this sample may be carry-over from other donors' samples.

The rearrangement links TRBV4-1 to TRBJ2-7; D might be TRBD2 (5 bases). This CDR3 is 14 amino acids long. The germline gives CDR1 MGHRA, CDR2 YSYEKL. V was pared by 5 bases and J by 0 bases, with 11 bases between. This chain's CDR3 is CASSSWTLSYEQYF. DNA of the CDR3: TGCGCCAGCAGCTCCTGGACTCTCTCCTACGAGCAGTACTTC.

The chain combines TRBV28 with TRBJ1-2; no clear D. Looked up from germline, CDR1 is MDHEN and CDR2 is SYDVKM. This CDR3 comprises 15 residues. Trimming took off 2 bases at V and 2 bases at J, with 12 bases between the two ends. The CDR3 bases are TGTGCCAGCAGTTTAGGTGCCAGAACCAACTATGGCTACACCTTC. Translated, it gives CASSLGARTNYGYTF.

J is TRBJ2-3 and V is TRBV11-2, with 7 positions matching TRBD2. With 3 bases clipped from V and 3 bases from J, the junction kept 9 bases outside the gene matches. The length of the CDR3 is 16 residues. Germline CDR1 reads SGHAT; CDR2 reads FQNNGV. The DNA for the CDR3 is TGTGCCAGCAGCTTGGGTGCTAGCGGTCTAACAGATACGCAGTATTTT. Its translation is CASSLGASGLTDTQYF.

This chain joins TRBV5-1 and TRBJ2-2, with D uncertain. The CDR3 is 15 amino acids. Per the germline V gene, CDR1 is SGHRS and CDR2 is YFSETQ. Trimming stripped 5 bases from V and 0 bases from J, with 11 bases between. The DNA of the CDR3 is TGCGCCAGCAGGCCTGCGGTCGCGAACACCGGGGAGCTGTTTTTT. Its protein product is CASRPAVANTGELFF.

V is TRBV6-5 and J is TRBJ2-7; 7 bases match TRBD2. The trim removed 6 bases at V and 2 bases at J, leaving 7 bases unmatched. The germline gives CDR1 MNHEY, CDR2 SVGAGI. The CDR3 extends over 14 amino acids. CDR3 residues: CASRTSRYTYEQYF. The CDR3 nucleotides are TGTGCCAGCAGGACTAGCAGATACACCTACGAGCAGTACTTC.

This sequence joins TRBV28 and TRBJ2-1; 9 bases match TRBD2. V lost 5 bases, J lost 9 bases, and 20 bases stayed unmatched. CDR3 length: 18 amino acids. From germline, CDR1 is MDHEN and CDR2 SYDVKM. The CDR3 loop is CASSPRGFDSGRVREQFF. CDR3 bases: TGTGCCAGCAGTCCCCGAGGGTTTGATAGCGGGAGAGTCCGTGAGCAGTTCTTC.

This sequence joins TRBV11-2 and TRBJ1-4; D gene unclear. Trimming removed 2 bases at V and 10 bases at J, with 11 bases between. The CDR3 runs 13 residues. Germline values: CDR1 SGHAT, CDR2 FQNNGV. CDR3 protein: CASSLWTEGKLFF. CDR3 nucleotides: TGTGCCAGCAGCTTATGGACGGAGGGAAAACTGTTTTTT.

The V gene is TRBV7-2, the J gene TRBJ1-5, with TRBD1 matching 9 bases. The CDR3 is 15 residues long. After removal of 5 bases from V and 5 bases from J, the junction contained 7 bases not matched to a gene. The germline gives CDR1 SGHTA, CDR2 FQGNSA. CDR3 amino acids: CASSAGQGFYQPQHF. The CDR3 DNA follows: TGTGCCAGCAGCGCGGGACAGGGTTTTTATCAGCCCCAGCATTTT.

The count of this clone is one. The chain joins TRBV2 to TRBJ1-1; D not certain. From germline, CDR1 is SNHLY and CDR2 FYNNEI. V shed 4 bases and J shed 1 base, with 7 bases lying between them. The CDR3 is made up of 13 amino acids. Here the CDR3 DNA reads TGTGCCAGCAGTGGGATAGGGAACACTGAAGCTTTCTTT. This translates into CASSGIGNTEAFF. Looking up the rest from reference TRBV2 and TRBJ1-1 gives the full variable domain: EPEVTQTPSHQVTQMGQEVILRCVPISNHLYFYWYRQILGQKVEFLVSFYNNEISEKSEIFDDQFSVERPDGSNFTLKIRSTKLEDSAMYFCASSGIGNTEAFFGQGTRLTVV.

The chain has TRBV10-3 and TRBJ2-5, with D tentatively TRBD1 (5 bases). The CDR3 runs 16 residues. Germline V gene sequence: CDR1 ENHRY, CDR2 SYGVKD. V was trimmed by 2 bases and J by 0 bases, leaving 13 bases between them. DNA for the CDR3: TGTGCCATCAGTGAGGGATTACAGGCGTACCAAGAGACCCAGTACTTC. This codes for CAISEGLQAYQETQYF.

The chain couples TRBV6-1 to TRBJ1-1; possibly TRBD1 for D (5 bases). Per the germline V gene, CDR1 is MNHNS and CDR2 is SASEGT. V was shortened by 4 bases and J by 9 bases, with 15 bases between the two germline ends. The CDR3 contains 13 residues. CDR3 sequence: CASSVDQGSKAFF. The DNA for the CDR3 is TGTGCCAGCAGTGTAGACCAGGGTTCAAAAGCTTTCTTT.

The J gene is TRBJ2-3, the V gene TRBV28, with 10 bases aligning to TRBD2. CDR1 and CDR2 (germline): MDHEN, SYDVKM. V lost 3 bases, J lost 8 bases, and 8 bases stayed unmatched. The CDR3 contains 15 residues. The CDR3 coding sequence is TGTGCCAGCAGTTTTGGGCTAGCGGGAGTAGGTACGCAGTATTTT. It specifies CASSFGLAGVGTQYF.

The V and J genes are TRBV11-3 and TRBJ2-7, with TRBD1 matching 7 bases. Per germline, CDR1 SGHNT and CDR2 YENEEA. With 8 bases clipped from V and 2 bases from J, the junction kept 12 bases outside the gene matches. The CDR3 runs 15 residues. Here the CDR3 reads CASPRTGLSPYEQYF. The CDR3 DNA sequence: TGTGCCAGCCCCCGGACAGGTCTATCCCCCTACGAGCAGTACTTC.

For the CDR3, the DNA is TGTGCCAGCAGCAACAGCAACTATGGCTACACCTTC. This sequence encodes CASSNSNYGYTF. The gene calls are TRBV5-4 and TRBJ1-2; no firm D call. The CDR3 length is 12 residues. The V end lost 4 bases, the J end lost 2 bases, and 6 bases lay between the germline ends. Germline V gene sequence: CDR1 SGHNT, CDR2 YYREEE (reference sequence).

This clone has just one count. V gene TRBV2 combines with J gene TRBJ1-6, with 8 bases aligning to TRBD1. CDR3 length: 14 amino acids. Germline V gene lookup returns CDR1 SNHLY and CDR2 FYNNEI. V lost 5 bases, J lost 14 bases, and 11 bases stayed unmatched. The CDR3 here is CASSPRTGRSSLHF. CDR3 DNA: TGTGCCAGCAGTCCTCGGACAGGGAGGTCTTCCCTCCACTTT.

As for this clone: Other DNA sequences in the sample encode the same CDR3. V usage is TRBV11-2 and J usage is TRBJ2-1, with D uncertain. From germline, CDR1 is SGHAT and CDR2 FQNNGV. The germline V and J ends were trimmed by 3 bases and 3 bases, with 0 bases remaining between them. There are 11 residues in the CDR3. For the CDR3, the DNA is TGTGCCAGCAGCTTCTACAATGAGCAGTTCTTC. It encodes CASSFYNEQFF.

As to this clone: Other DNA sequences in the sample encode the same CDR3. V gene TRBV19 combines with J gene TRBJ1-1, with TRBD1 matching 9 bases. CDR1 is LNHDA, CDR2 SQIVND, per germline (reference sequence). This CDR3 is built from 13 residues. Germline trimming cut 6 bases from V and 2 bases from J; bases unmatched to any gene: 1. As DNA, the CDR3 is TGTGCCAGTAGGGGACAGGGAAACACTGAAGCTTTCTTT. Residues: CASRGQGNTEAFF. The variable domain in full, with the rest retrieved from reference TRBV19 and TRBJ1-1, is DGGITQSPKYLFRKEGQNVTLSCEQNLNHDAMYWYRQDPGQGLRLIYYSQIVNDFQKGDIAEGYSVSREKKESFPLTVTSAQKNPTAFYLCASRGQGNTEAFFGQGTRLTVV.

The chain links TRBV6-1 to TRBJ1-2; D unclear. The V end was cut by 6 bases, the J end by 3 bases, with 14 bases between. Germline loops: CDR1 MNHNS, CDR2 SASEGT. The CDR3 runs 14 residues. CDR3: CASSPPGRDYGYTF. For the CDR3, the DNA is TGTGCCAGCAGCCCGCCGGGGAGGGACTATGGCTACACCTTC.

This clone was seen a single time. The chain employs TRBV7-2 and TRBJ1-1; 7 nucleotides match TRBD1. Trimming cost V 1 base and J 0 bases; bases outside gene matches: 5. Germline V gene sequence: CDR1 SGHTA, CDR2 FQGNSA. The CDR3 spans 16 residues. The CDR3 DNA reads TGTGCCAGCAGCTTAGGGGGACAGAGAATGAACACTGAAGCTTTCTTT. It yields the protein CASSLGGQRMNTEAFF.

The V gene is TRBV27, the J gene TRBJ2-7; no reliable D call. V shed 3 bases and J shed 3 bases, with 3 bases lying between them. The CDR3 spans 11 residues. The germline gives CDR1 MNHEY, CDR2 SMNVEV (reference sequence). The CDR3 nucleotides are TGTGCCAGCAGTTTTTTCTACGAGCAGTACTTC. Amino acid sequence: CASSFFYEQYF.

The rearrangement links TRBV5-1 to TRBJ2-2; 7 nucleotides line up with TRBD1. The CDR3 has 14 amino acids. Germline-derived CDR1 and CDR2 are SGHRS and YFSETQ. V dropped 2 bases and J dropped 6; count of bases not matched to a gene: 4. Written as DNA, the CDR3 is TGCGCCAGCAGCTTACTACAGGGGTCCGGGGAGCTGTTTTTT. Its protein product is CASSLLQGSGELFF.

The chain uses TRBV6-6 and TRBJ2-7; no clear D gene. V was pared by 6 bases and J by 3 bases, with 6 bases between. Looked up from germline, CDR1 is MNHNY and CDR2 is SVGAGI (reference sequence). CDR3 length: 11 residues. The CDR3: CASRTFYEQYF. The CDR3, as DNA: TGTGCCAGCAGGACTTTCTACGAGCAGTACTTC.

The rearrangement uses TRBV4-1 and TRBJ1-3; TRBD1 agrees at 7 bases. The germline CDR1 and CDR2 sequences are MGHRA and YSYEKL. CDR3 length: 16 amino acids. Trimming took 5 bases from V and 2 from J; bases not matched to a gene: 9. CDR3 loop: CASSSRGRGPGNTIYF. The CDR3 bases are TGCGCCAGCAGCTCGAGGGGGAGGGGGCCTGGAAACACCATATATTTT.

J is TRBJ2-1 and V is TRBV6-5; D may correspond to TRBD1 or TRBD2 (6 bases each). V shed 0 bases and J shed 9 bases, with 18 bases lying between them. Per germline, CDR1 MNHEY and CDR2 SVGAGI. This CDR3 contains 16 residues. CDR3 bases: TGTGCCAGCAGTTACTCGACATCGGGGGCACGGAGTGAGCAGTTCTTC. It encodes CASSYSTSGARSEQFF.

Remarks on this clone: Different DNA sequences within this sample yield the same CDR3. The chain is built from TRBV5-1 and TRBJ1-1, with 7 bases fitting TRBD1. The CDR3 is 14 amino acids. V shed 3 bases, J shed 5 bases, and the junction held 7 bases outside the gene matches. CDR1 SGHRS and CDR2 YFSETQ come from the germline V gene. Here the CDR3 DNA reads TGCGCCAGCAGCTCCCAGGGGGGAGGGACTGAAGCTTTCTTT. Its protein is CASSSQGGGTEAFF.

The V call is TRBV4-1, the J call TRBJ1-1; no definite D call. The V end lost 0 bases, the J end lost 0 bases, and 11 bases lay between the germline ends. CDR1 and CDR2 from the germline V gene are MGHRA and YSYEKL. CDR3 size: 16 residues. The CDR3 is CASSQDVGVLNTEAFF. The DNA of the CDR3 is TGCGCCAGCAGCCAAGATGTTGGGGTTTTGAACACTGAAGCTTTCTTT.

The chain recombines TRBV6-5 with TRBJ1-1, with D possibly matching TRBD1 (5 bases). The ends were cut back, 0 bases at V and 10 bases at J, with 12 bases in the middle. Germline V gene lookup returns CDR1 MNHEY and CDR2 SVGAGI. This CDR3 contains 13 residues. CDR3 coding DNA: TGTGCCAGCAGTTACTCGAGCAGGGATGGAGCTTTCTTT. Translated: CASSYSSRDGAFF.

The chain combines TRBV5-1 with TRBJ2-7, with TRBD1 identical over 12 bases. The germline V gene encodes CDR1 SGHRS and CDR2 YFSETQ. CDR3 length: 14 residues. With 0 bases clipped from V and 5 bases from J, the junction kept 0 bases outside the gene matches. The DNA for the CDR3 is TGCGCCAGCAGCTTGGGGGACAGGGGGCACGAGCAGTACTTC. This sequence encodes CASSLGDRGHEQYF.

The chain recombines TRBV29-1 with TRBJ1-2; 8 positions agree with TRBD1. Trimming removed 6 bases from V and 4 bases from J; junction bases left unmatched: 16. The germline gives CDR1 SQVTM, CDR2 ANQGSEA. The CDR3 contains 16 residues. CDR3 protein: CSVTDSTGVVGYGYTF. CDR3 sequence (DNA): TGCAGCGTGACCGACTCGACAGGGGTCGTAGGCTATGGCTACACCTTC.

The CDR3 DNA follows: TGTGCCAGCAGTGGAGGCGAGGTCAGGGCAGGTTACGAGCAGTACTTC. Residues: CASSGGEVRAGYEQYF. The chain joins TRBV25-1 to TRBJ2-5; TRBD1 is a possible D gene (5 bases). Gene TRBJ2-7 matches the end of the DNA better, so the J call may be wrong. In germline, CDR1 is MGHDK, CDR2 SYGVNS. This CDR3 is built from 16 residues.

The chain combines TRBV7-2 with TRBJ2-3; no clear D. CDR1 and CDR2 from the germline V gene are SGHTA and FQGNSA. The ends were cut back, 5 bases at V and 5 bases at J, with 11 bases in the middle. The CDR3 totals 13 residues. CDR3 region: CASSPEHGDTQYF. CDR3 DNA: TGTGCCAGCAGCCCTGAACATGGAGATACGCAGTATTTT.

V gene TRBV2 combines with J gene TRBJ2-7; maybe TRBD1 (6 bases). Germline CDR1 reads SNHLY; CDR2 reads FYNNEI. The V end lost 6 bases, the J end lost 0 bases, and 15 bases lay between the germline ends. The CDR3 runs 15 residues. The CDR3 region has the DNA TGTGCCAGCAGCGGGACATTTATGAGCTCCTACGAGCAGTACTTC. Its protein is CASSGTFMSSYEQYF.